The 28 T cell receptor beta chains presented below share a single source sample, sequenced in a study of technical replicates of blood from several donors. Clones were read by immunoSEQ multiplex PCR, and TCRdb kept only the in-frame ones, dropping some. The sample has tens of thousands of clones, 70% to 90% seen once; the top ten hold 4.5% to 5.5%. The specimen was PBMCs. Every receptor here comes from a human donor in good health. Some clones in this sample may be carry-over from other donors' samples.

CDR3 protein: CASSQNRRGTSGNTIYF. The CDR3 DNA reads as TGTGCCAGCAGCCAAAACCGCCGGGGAACGAGCGGAAACACCATATATTTT. This chain connects TRBV7-2 to TRBJ1-3, with D unclear. The CDR3 runs 17 residues. Trimming took 5 bases from V and 4 from J, leaving 21 bases between them. The V gene's germline CDR1 is SGHTA and CDR2 FQGNSA.

CDR3 amino acids: CASSPDSLGEQYF. The CDR3 DNA reads TGTGCCAGCTCACCGGACTCTCTGGGGGAGCAGTACTTC. The rearrangement uses TRBV18 and TRBJ2-7; perhaps TRBD2 as D (5 bases). The V end lost 3 bases, the J end lost 7 bases, and 13 bases lay between the germline ends. CDR1 and CDR2 (germline): KGHSH, LQKENI. This CDR3 has 13 residues. The full variable domain, in which reference TRBV18 and TRBJ2-7 provide the parts outside the CDR3, is NAGVMQNPRHLVRRRGQEARLRCSPMKGHSHVYWYRQLPEEGLKFMVYLQKENIIDESGMPKERFSAEFPKEGPSILRIQQVVRGDSAAYFCASSPDSLGEQYFGPGTRLTVT.

This rearrangement joins TRBV5-5 to TRBJ1-1; D not certain. Germline CDR1 reads SGHKS; CDR2 reads YYEKEE (reference sequence). There are 15 residues in the CDR3. V was clipped by 2 bases and J by 0 bases, with 11 bases between them. This CDR3 reads CASSFWSLMNTEAFF. The CDR3 nucleotides read TGTGCCAGCAGCTTTTGGAGCTTAATGAACACTGAAGCTTTCTTT.

The CDR3, as DNA: TGTGCCAGCAGCCGGACAGGGGGGCGCGGCTACACCTTC. Translated: CASSRTGGRGYTF. J is TRBJ1-2 and V is TRBV6-5; 10 bases are a match to TRBD1. The CDR3 sequence is 13 residues long. Trimming removed 6 bases from V and 8 bases from J; junction bases left unmatched: 6. Germline values: CDR1 MNHEY, CDR2 SVGAGI.

The chain uses TRBV5-1 and TRBJ2-1; unclear D gene. The CDR3 has 15 residues. Trimming took 5 bases from V and 8 from J, leaving 20 bases between them. Per germline, CDR1 SGHRS and CDR2 YFSETQ. The chain's CDR3 is CASSQTPFAVDEQFF. The DNA of the CDR3 is TGCGCCAGCAGTCAAACGCCCTTTGCGGTTGATGAGCAGTTCTTC.

The chain uses TRBV7-2 and TRBJ2-1; D gene unclear. The germline V gene encodes CDR1 SGHTA and CDR2 FQGNSA. This CDR3 spans 14 amino acids. The V end lost 4 bases, the J end lost 2 bases, and 9 bases lay between the germline ends. This CDR3 reads CASSSRVTYNEQFF. For the CDR3, the DNA is TGTGCCAGCAGCTCTCGGGTTACCTACAATGAGCAGTTCTTC.

This sequence joins TRBV5-1 and TRBJ2-7; TRBD1 matches 10 bases. This CDR3 is built from 14 residues. From germline, CDR1 is SGHRS and CDR2 YFSETQ. V lost 4 bases to trimming and J lost 5 bases; unmatched junction nucleotides: 6. CDR3 sequence (DNA): TGCGCCAGCAGCGGGGGGACAGGGGCTGACGAGCAGTACTTC. As protein: CASSGGTGADEQYF.

V and J are TRBV7-8 and TRBJ2-7; possibly TRBD1 for D (6 bases). Trimming took off 5 bases at V and 5 bases at J, with 10 bases between the two ends. The CDR3 consists of 12 residues. Germline values: CDR1 SGHVS, CDR2 FQNEAQ. The CDR3 region is CASSRNRDEQYF. CDR3 nucleotide sequence: TGTGCCAGCAGCCGCAACAGGGACGAGCAGTACTTC.

For this clone: Additional DNA sequences in this sample encode the identical CDR3. The chain uses TRBV29-1 and TRBJ1-1; D possibly corresponds to TRBD1 (5 bases). Germline values: CDR1 SQVTM, CDR2 ANQGSEA. Deletions cut 0 bases from V and 3 bases from J, with 11 bases between. This CDR3 has 14 amino acids. CDR3 coding DNA: TGCAGCGTTGAAGAGGAGGGGACTTACACTGAAGCTTTCTTT. It is translated as CSVEEEGTYTEAFF.

This rearrangement joins TRBV6-1 to TRBJ2-3; D perhaps matches TRBD2 (6 bases). V lost 10 bases and J 4 bases, leaving 18 bases between the germline ends. CDR3 length: 14 residues. Germline lookup yields CDR1 MNHNS and CDR2 SASEGT. The CDR3 spells CAIRFGGTPDTQYF. CDR3 nucleotides: TGTGCCATCAGGTTTGGGGGGACCCCAGATACGCAGTATTTT.

The chain is built from TRBV1 and TRBJ2-1; TRBD2 is taken as the D call from the table, unchecked against the DNA. TRBV1 is listed as a pseudogene. The CDR3 runs 16 residues. The chain's CDR3 is CTSSLPGTSAYNEQFF. Here the CDR3 DNA reads TGCACCAGCAGCCTACCCGGGACTAGCGCGTACAATGAGCAGTTCTTC.

The chain carries TRBV19 and TRBJ1-1; the match to TRBD1 covers 12 bases. The CDR3 totals 15 residues. V was clipped by 9 bases and J by 4 bases; unmatched bases: 9. The germline V gene encodes CDR1 LNHDA and CDR2 SQIVND (reference sequence). The CDR3 protein is CASGDRGRRGTEAFF. DNA of the CDR3: TGTGCCAGCGGGGACAGGGGGCGAAGAGGCACTGAAGCTTTCTTT.

V gene TRBV6-6 combines with J gene TRBJ2-1, with TRBD2 as a possible D gene (6 bases). This CDR3 has 15 amino acids. The germline V gene has CDR1 MNHNY and CDR2 SVGAGI (reference sequence). Trimming left V 2 bases short and J 0 bases short, with 8 bases between. CDR3 loop: CASSYGGSSYNEQFF. The CDR3 DNA sequence: TGTGCCAGCAGTTACGGAGGGAGCTCCTACAATGAGCAGTTCTTC.

The chain couples TRBV13 to TRBJ2-7; 12 nucleotides agree with TRBD2. The trim removed 4 bases at V and 0 bases at J, leaving 10 bases unmatched. The CDR3 has 18 residues. Germline CDR1 is PRHDT and CDR2 is FYEKMQ (reference sequence). The CDR3 is CASSSQTTSGGRSYEQYF. The CDR3 nucleotides are TGTGCCAGCAGCTCCCAAACCACTAGCGGGGGGCGCTCCTACGAGCAGTACTTC.

The J gene is TRBJ2-7, the V gene TRBV5-1; TRBD2 agrees at 12 bases. V gave up 0 bases and J gave up 6 bases; unmatched junction bases: 7. Germline loops: CDR1 SGHRS, CDR2 YFSETQ. This CDR3 spans 16 amino acids. CDR3 in DNA: TGCGCCAGCAGCTTGGGGAGACTAGCGGGGGCCACCGAGCAGTACTTC. This encodes CASSLGRLAGATEQYF. The complete variable domain, with remaining parts taken from reference TRBV5-1 and TRBJ2-7, reads KAGVTQTPRYLIKTRGQQVTLSCSPISGHRSVSWYQQTPGQGLQFLFEYFSETQRNKGNFPGRFSGRQFSNSRSEMNVSTLELGDSALYLCASSLGRLAGATEQYFGPGTRLTVT.

The chain carries TRBV30 and TRBJ2-1; TRBD2 matches at 7 bases. This CDR3 comprises 13 residues. Germline CDR1 is GTSNPN and CDR2 is SVGIG (reference sequence). Trimming at V came to 7 bases and at J to 2 bases, leaving 5 bases not matched to a gene. The CDR3 loop reads CAYSGRPYNEQFF. The CDR3 DNA reads TGTGCCTATAGCGGGCGCCCCTACAATGAGCAGTTCTTC.

This rearrangement joins TRBV30 to TRBJ2-2, with D possibly TRBD2 on 6 matching bases. Trimming shortened V by 4 bases and J by 4 bases, and 10 bases separated the two germline ends. CDR3 length: 13 residues. Germline-derived CDR1 and CDR2 are GTSNPN and SVGIG (reference sequence). The CDR3 sequence: CAWNQEGTGELFF. The CDR3 nucleotides are TGTGCCTGGAACCAGGAGGGCACCGGGGAGCTGTTTTTT.

The chain is built from TRBV27 and TRBJ2-1, with TRBD2 identical over 7 bases. CDR1 and CDR2 (germline): MNHEY, SMNVEV (reference sequence). The CDR3 contains 15 residues. J lost 2 bases, V lost 3 bases, and 4 bases had no gene match. The CDR3 loop reads CASSLWGGTYNEQFF. The CDR3 DNA reads TGTGCCAGCAGTTTGTGGGGAGGGACCTACAATGAGCAGTTCTTC.

The rearrangement links TRBV29-1 to TRBJ1-3; D remains ambiguous. The CDR3 extends over 14 amino acids. Germline assignment: CDR1 SQVTM and CDR2 ANQGSEA. V was cut by 4 bases and J by 0 bases, with 10 bases left in between. The CDR3 DNA reads as TGCAGCGTTGCCGGGTTCGACTCTGGAAACACCATATATTTT. Protein sequence: CSVAGFDSGNTIYF.

J is TRBJ2-7 and V is TRBV7-6, with TRBD2 matching over 12 bases. The CDR3 runs 14 residues. CDR1 is SGHVS and CDR2 is FNYEAQ in the germline V gene. Trimming at V came to 2 bases and at J to 7 bases, leaving 3 bases not matched to a gene. The CDR3 sequence: CASSLLAGGYEQYF. CDR3 nucleotide sequence: TGTGCCAGCAGCTTACTAGCGGGAGGGTATGAGCAGTACTTC.

The chain recombines TRBV5-6 with TRBJ2-7, with D perhaps matching TRBD2 (6 bases). CDR3 length: 19 amino acids. Per the germline V gene, CDR1 is SGHDT and CDR2 is YYEEEE. Trimming stripped 0 bases from V and 0 bases from J, with 22 bases between. CDR3 in amino acids: CASSLEGRLRTMASYEQYF. DNA for the CDR3: TGTGCCAGCAGCTTGGAGGGGAGGCTCCGAACTATGGCCTCCTACGAGCAGTACTTC. The complete variable domain, with remaining parts taken from reference TRBV5-6 and TRBJ2-7, reads DAGVTQSPTHLIKTRGQQVTLRCSPKSGHDTVSWYQQALGQGPQFIFQYYEEEERQRGNFPDRFSGHQFPNYSSELNVNALLLGDSALYLCASSLEGRLRTMASYEQYFGPGTRLTVT.

The V gene is TRBV4-2, the J gene TRBJ2-1; 7 nucleotides line up with TRBD1. Germline CDR1 is LGHNA and CDR2 is YNFKEQ. The CDR3 covers 15 residues. Losses at the gene ends were 2 bases for V and 5 bases for J; bases not matched to a gene: 6. The CDR3 nucleotides are TGTGCCAGCAGCCAAATAAGGGGACAGCACAATGAGCAGTTCTTC. This sequence encodes CASSQIRGQHNEQFF.

The chain is built from TRBV7-2 and TRBJ2-5, with a weak D call TRBD2 (5 bases). The V gene's germline CDR1 is SGHTA and CDR2 FQGNSA. The CDR3 sequence is 15 residues long. V was shortened by 2 bases and J by 1 base, with 11 bases between the two germline ends. The CDR3 protein is CASSLRASGQETQYF. CDR3 bases: TGTGCCAGCAGCTTACGCGCCAGCGGCCAAGAGACCCAGTACTTC.

The rearrangement links TRBV9 to TRBJ2-2; TRBD2 matches 9 bases. J lost 0 bases, V lost 5 bases, and 2 bases had no gene match. This CDR3 has 15 amino acids. Germline CDR1 is SGDLS and CDR2 is YYNGEE. CDR3 residues: CASSERGANTGELFF. The DNA of the CDR3 is TGTGCCAGCAGTGAGCGGGGGGCGAACACCGGGGAGCTGTTTTTT.

The genes are TRBV11-2 and TRBJ2-5, with D possibly matching TRBD2 (5 bases). Trimming stripped 6 bases from V and 0 bases from J, with 8 bases between. CDR1 and CDR2 from the germline V gene are SGHAT and FQNNGV. The CDR3 has 13 amino acids. The CDR3 DNA reads as TGTGCCAGCAGGGTAGCGTACCAAGAGACCCAGTACTTC. It yields the protein CASRVAYQETQYF.

This sequence joins TRBV6-1 and TRBJ1-5; TRBD1 might be the D (6 bases). Germline-derived CDR1 and CDR2 are MNHNS and SASEGT. CDR3 size: 15 residues. V lost 6 bases and J lost 4, with 16 bases in between. CDR3 DNA sequence: TGTGCCAGCAGCGGGGGGGCGGTACCTAATCAGCCCCAGCATTTT. This gives the protein CASSGGAVPNQPQHF.

The CDR3 DNA follows: TGCGCCAGCGGAACTCCATTTCGGGGCGGGGGGTGGAAGACCCAGTACTTC. Its protein product is CASGTPFRGGGWKTQYF. The J gene is TRBJ2-5, the V gene TRBV5-1; TRBD2 matches at 8 bases. The CDR3 runs to 17 residues. Germline V CDR1 and CDR2: SGHRS, YFSETQ. V lost 7 bases and J lost 6; bases outside the gene matches: 20.

CDR3 sequence (DNA): TGTGCCAGCAGCAACTTACTAGCGGGGTTGAATACGCAGTATTTT. Residues: CASSNLLAGLNTQYF. This chain connects TRBV5-8 to TRBJ2-3, with 10 bases lining up with TRBD2. V gave up 4 bases and J gave up 7 bases; unmatched junction bases: 9. Germline CDR1 is SGHTS and CDR2 is YDEGEE. This CDR3 comprises 15 residues.